Described below is a single TCR beta chain sequence and its context. Antigen: not known. This specimen comes from a study of cytomegalovirus exposure and HLA in healthy donors. Points from the study as a whole: What a later analysis reportedly showed was that an Asian-associated ancestry cluster had fewer N-insertions than the roughly 700-donor mean. Rare TCR sequences predominated, though certain public TCRs were found in many donors.

With 60 Vbeta and 13 Jbeta primers, the PCR was carried out. Clones were sequenced by immunoSEQ multiplex PCR, and TCRdb holds only the in-frame ones, with some missing. The sample has 150,000 to 170,000 clones, 75% to 85% seen once; the top ten hold around 7.2%. This CDR3 spans 17 amino acids. J gave up 3 bases and V 3 bases, and 8 bases lay outside the gene matches. Germline lookup yields CDR1 SGDLS and CDR2 YYNGEE. V usage is TRBV9 and J usage is TRBJ2-7; TRBD2 matches 14 bases. The receptor's source is a man between 25 and 39 years old in good health and CMV-seropositive. The sequenced sample was PBMCs. In DNA form, the CDR3 reads TGTGCCAGCAGCGCCTATAGTGGGACTAGCGGGGGCTACGAGCAGTACTTC. Translation: CASSAYSGTSGGYEQYF.